This TCR beta chain was captured by sequencing in a study of T cells expressing NK-cell markers. Study-wide background: Each TCR beta repertoire originated in sorted T cells that were CD3+CD56+NKG2C+, CD3+CD56+NKG2C- or CD3+CD56-NKG2C+.

Concerning this clonotype itself: What it binds is not known.

UMIs accompanied the 5'RACE template switching by which TCR beta cDNA was made. TCRdb reprocessed the 5' RACE reads, with one entry per CDR3 protein and no DNA. This repertoire includes roughly 390,000 distinct CDR3 sequences. General study results and limits: For several donors, the dominant NKG2C+ clonotypes made up about 1.0-8% of their CD8+ T cells. The study left the HCMV specificity of expanded NKG2C+ T cell clones unresolved.

Germline V gene lookup returns CDR1 SGHDT and CDR2 YYEEEE. The CDR3 runs to 18 residues. This clonotype was obtained from a man aged 18 to 69 in good health. The rearrangement joins TRBV5-6 to TRBJ2-2; lacking DNA, the TRBD1 call made by TCRdb goes unchecked. Sequenced material: blood T cells: a sorted CD56 or NKG2C T cell subset, CD4+ or CD8+ T cells, or bulk PBMC T cells (not recorded which). This chain's CDR3 is CASSLLWRSQENTGELFF.